The T cell receptor beta chain under discussion was sequenced for a study of blood T cell repertoires in COVID-19 (dated by TCRdb to 2019 to 2021). Background for the entire study: Samples from collaborators originated in the United States, Italy and Spain and spanned both the acute and convalescent phases of COVID-19. The prospective study material was composed of cDNA or gDNA derived from T cells, B-cell-depleted T cells, or PBMCs. Sample metadata almost always included a de-identified subject ID, COVID-19 status, age in years and sex. Deeply sampled blood TCRbeta repertoires from subjects exposed to, actively infected with, or recovered from COVID-19 were included in the dataset. The samples were drawn from the first 160 participants of the ongoing ImmuneRACE study and from 1,254 subjects provided by 6 global collaborators. The repertoires were made available in a free public database intended to serve as a resource for research on the immune response to SARS-CoV-2. Where HLA class I and class II types were available, the types were taken from metadata supplied by the sample provider, not from assay-based typing.

The collaborating institutions used their own protocols to collect whole blood in K2EDTA tubes. For TCRbeta analysis, collaborators shipped samples in one of three forms: frozen whole blood, isolated PBMCs, or DNA extracted from either of those sample types. In the case of this clone: It lacks a known antigen. Within one base of it there is no much larger clone, and no base qualities were kept.

The paper as a whole reports these results and caveats: Clinical and demographic metadata were provided uncurated, with the amount varying by source and participant.

TCRbeta CDR3 regions were amplified from genomic DNA using the immunoSEQ Assay, a bias-controlled multiplex PCR. Per the source publication's procedure: The number of nucleated cells in each sample was estimated by amplification of reference gene primers within the assay. To quantify the absolute abundance of each unique TCRbeta CDR3 rearrangement, sequence reads were collapsed and filtered. For each sample, productive Simpson clonality was calculated as the square root of Simpson's diversity index over productive rearrangements. Held by TCRdb, this immuneACCESS table contains in-frame sequences only and omits some clones. Under half of the omission traces to an unresolved V gene where checked; the cause of the rest is unknown. The V and J calls and clone size come from that table; D and trimming were worked out from the DNA. The sample records around 300,000 clones, 65% to 90% of which are singletons. The ten largest clones represent about an eighth of the sample.

The CDR3 sequence holds 15 residues, the cysteine and phenylalanine included. Of the read, only the CDR3 DNA is kept; its 45 bases are in frame from base 1. CDR1 and CDR2 are read off the germline V gene as SGHVS and FQNEAQ. For this chain, trimming is 5 bases at the V end and 6 bases at the J end, and the number of junction bases without a gene match is 10. The chain links TRBV7-8 with TRBJ2-7, and 10 junction bases match TRBD2. The clonotype was recovered from a human donor in a cohort sampled during active COVID-19. Sequenced: peripheral blood. In nucleotides, the sequence is TGTGCCAGCAGCCAGCGGGGGGGGCTGGTTTCCGAGCAGTACTTC. This translates into CASSQRGGLVSEQYF.